The 21 T cell receptor beta chains presented below share a single source sample, sequenced in a study of shared clonotypes between healthy human individuals. Repertoires were generated with immunoSEQ multiplex PCR, while TCRdb's copy carries only in-frame clones and drops some. Among over 2 million clones listed, roughly 90% were seen once. What was sequenced was naive CD4+ T cells from PBMCs. As for subset: CD45RA+ positively selected. The receptors here all came from a man aged 18 to 30 in good health. Some clones in this sample may be carry-over from other donors' samples.

V gene TRBV11-2 combines with J gene TRBJ2-2; D remains unclear. CDR3 size: 13 residues. CDR1 is SGHAT and CDR2 is FQNNGV in the germline V gene. V shed 0 bases and J shed 6 bases, with 5 bases lying between them. The CDR3: CASSLEGAGELFF. The CDR3 coding sequence is TGTGCCAGCAGCTTAGAAGGTGCCGGGGAGCTGTTTTTT.

This clone was recorded once. This chain joins TRBV7-9 and TRBJ2-5; no firm D call. The DNA end lines up better with TRBJ2-7; the J call may be wrong. Looked up from germline, CDR1 is SEHNR and CDR2 is FQNEAQ (reference sequence). CDR3 length equals 13 residues. The CDR3: CASSRIAMHEQYF. In DNA, the CDR3 is TGTGCCAGCAGCCGAATTGCTATGCACGAGCAGTACTTC.

The chain employs TRBV6-5 and TRBJ2-1; D is ambiguous. Germline CDR1 is MNHEY and CDR2 is SVGAGI. The ends were cut back, 0 bases at V and 4 bases at J, with 7 bases in the middle. The length of the CDR3 is 14 residues. The CDR3 spells CASSYSVGYNEQFF. The CDR3 DNA reads TGTGCCAGCAGTTACTCGGTGGGATACAATGAGCAGTTCTTC.

This chain joins TRBV5-1 and TRBJ2-2, with D possibly being TRBD2 (6 bases). Looked up from germline, CDR1 is SGHRS and CDR2 is YFSETQ. This CDR3 region has 16 residues. The V gene lost 2 bases and the J gene lost 4 bases, with 15 bases spanning the gap. CDR3 DNA sequence: TGCGCCAGCAGCTTCGCGGAGGGGCGAAGCACCGGGGAGCTGTTTTTT. It specifies CASSFAEGRSTGELFF.

Details on this clone: The same CDR3 also results from other DNA sequences found in this sample. The chain couples TRBV18 to TRBJ1-2, with D possibly matching TRBD1 (5 bases). Germline CDR1 reads KGHSH; CDR2 reads LQKENI. Trimming took 3 bases from V and 0 from J, leaving 8 bases between them. The CDR3 spans 14 residues. The CDR3 coding sequence is TGTGCCAGCTCACCCTTGGACACTAACTATGGCTACACCTTC. Protein product: CASSPLDTNYGYTF.

This chain connects TRBV7-3 to TRBJ2-2; 12 bases match TRBD1. The CDR3 consists of 17 residues. Germline assignment: CDR1 SGHTA and CDR2 FQGTGA. The V and J ends lost 2 bases and 7 bases, in that order; junction bases with no gene match: 8. This CDR3 is CASSLQGDRGRNGELFF. In nucleotides, the CDR3 is TGTGCCAGCAGCTTACAAGGGGACAGGGGGCGAAACGGGGAGCTGTTTTTT. Complete variable domain (other parts from reference TRBV7-3 and TRBJ2-2): GAGVSQTPSNKVTEKGKYVELRCDPISGHTALYWYRQSLGQGPEFLIYFQGTGAADDSGLPNDRFFAVRPEGSVSTLKIQRTERGDSAVYLCASSLQGDRGRNGELFFGEGSRLTVL.

The CDR3 DNA follows: TGCGCCAGCGGGGGACAGGGCTTTGCACAAGAGACCCAGTACTTC. Protein sequence: CASGGQGFAQETQYF. The chain combines TRBV5-1 with TRBJ2-5; 9 positions agree with TRBD1. CDR1 is SGHRS and CDR2 is YFSETQ in the germline V gene. The CDR3 extends over 15 amino acids. Trimming cost V 7 bases and J 2 bases; bases outside gene matches: 9.

CDR3 residues: CASSPSGTANSPLHF. In nucleotides, the CDR3 is TGTGCCAGCTCACCGTCCGGGACAGCTAATTCACCCCTCCACTTT. The rearrangement joins TRBV18 to TRBJ1-6; 7 bases map to TRBD1. Unmatched junction bases numbered 5, after V lost 3 bases and J lost 6 bases. This CDR3 has 15 amino acids. Germline loops: CDR1 KGHSH, CDR2 LQKENI. The variable domain in full, with the rest retrieved from reference TRBV18 and TRBJ1-6, is NAGVMQNPRHLVRRRGQEARLRCSPMKGHSHVYWYRQLPEEGLKFMVYLQKENIIDESGMPKERFSAEFPKEGPSILRIQQVVRGDSAAYFCASSPSGTANSPLHFGNGTRLTVT.

The chain couples TRBV6-5 to TRBJ2-2; 8 bases match TRBD2. V was pared by 8 bases and J by 7 bases, with 6 bases of the junction left unmatched. The CDR3 sequence is 13 residues long. Germline lookup yields CDR1 MNHEY and CDR2 SVGAGI. Here the CDR3 reads CASRREGLGELFF. The CDR3 bases are TGTGCCAGCCGACGGGAGGGCCTCGGGGAGCTGTTTTTT.

Concerning this clone: Additional DNA sequences in this sample encode the identical CDR3. CDR3 protein: CASSRDRAGNTIYF. The DNA of the CDR3 is TGCGCCAGCAGCCGGGACAGGGCTGGAAACACCATATATTTT. V usage is TRBV5-1 and J usage is TRBJ1-3, with 9 bases fitting TRBD1. This CDR3 contains 14 residues. Germline CDR1 SGHRS, CDR2 YFSETQ. V was clipped by 4 bases and J by 2 bases; unmatched bases: 1. Using reference TRBV5-1 and TRBJ1-3 for the parts outside the CDR3, the full variable domain is KAGVTQTPRYLIKTRGQQVTLSCSPISGHRSVSWYQQTPGQGLQFLFEYFSETQRNKGNFPGRFSGRQFSNSRSEMNVSTLELGDSALYLCASSRDRAGNTIYFGEGSWLTVV.

The chain combines TRBV4-2 with TRBJ2-7, with D tentatively TRBD1 (5 bases). CDR1 and CDR2 (germline): LGHNA, YNFKEQ. The CDR3 runs 15 residues. V lost 0 bases and J lost 3, with 12 bases in between. CDR3 in DNA: TGTGCCAGCAGCCAAGATAGGAAGGGGATCTACGAGCAGTACTTC. As protein: CASSQDRKGIYEQYF.

This chain joins TRBV6-1 and TRBJ2-7; possible D gene TRBD1, 7 bases. The CDR3 covers 16 residues. V was clipped by 0 bases and J by 0 bases, with 12 bases between them. Germline CDR1 is MNHNS and CDR2 is SASEGT. CDR3: CASSEAEGAPSYEQYF. CDR3 nucleotide sequence: TGTGCCAGCAGTGAAGCGGAGGGGGCCCCCTCCTACGAGCAGTACTTC.

The rearrangement links TRBV5-1 to TRBJ2-1; TRBD2 agrees at 7 bases. The germline CDR1 and CDR2 sequences are SGHRS and YFSETQ. The CDR3 is 16 residues long. V shed 2 bases, J shed 1 base, and the junction held 6 bases outside the gene matches. CDR3 nucleotides: TGCGCCAGCAGCTTATTCGGCGGGAGTTCCTACAATGAGCAGTTCTTC. Translated: CASSLFGGSSYNEQFF.

Notes on this clone: Different DNA sequences within this sample yield the same CDR3. This chain joins TRBV6-1 and TRBJ1-5; D is undetermined. V was clipped by 6 bases and J by 1 base, with 7 bases between them. Germline V lookup: CDR1 MNHNS, CDR2 SASEGT. CDR3 length: 13 residues. Written as DNA, the CDR3 is TGTGCCAGCAGACTGGACAGCAATCAGCCCCAGCATTTT. This encodes CASRLDSNQPQHF.

This clone was observed once. The chain joins TRBV5-1 to TRBJ1-1; tentative D call: TRBD1 (6 bases). Germline values: CDR1 SGHRS, CDR2 YFSETQ. This CDR3 has 15 amino acids. Between the trimmed V and J ends, which lost 7 bases and 3 bases, there was a span of 19 bases. CDR3 nucleotide sequence: TGCGCCAGCTCAATGGGCGGGGGGCAGGACACTGAAGCTTTCTTT. Translating it yields CASSMGGGQDTEAFF.

V is TRBV10-3 and J is TRBJ2-7, with D possibly TRBD2 on 6 matching bases. The CDR3 has 14 amino acids. Deletions cut 6 bases from V and 4 bases from J, with 16 bases between. Germline values: CDR1 ENHRY, CDR2 SYGVKD. CDR3 DNA sequence: TGTGCCATCAGACCCATCTCCGGGAGTTACGAGCAGTACTTC. Translated: CAIRPISGSYEQYF.

The chain couples TRBV9 to TRBJ2-1, with 8 bases lining up with TRBD1. This CDR3 is 14 amino acids long. From germline, CDR1 is SGDLS and CDR2 YYNGEE. Trimming cost V 4 bases and J 5 bases; bases outside gene matches: 5. CDR3 DNA: TGTGCCAGCAGCCCCGGGACAGGCCACAATGAGCAGTTCTTC. Amino acid sequence: CASSPGTGHNEQFF. The whole variable domain, remainder taken from reference TRBV9 and TRBJ2-1, is DSGVTQTPKHLITATGQRVTLRCSPRSGDLSVYWYQQSLDQGLQFLIQYYNGEERAKGNILERFSAQQFPDLHSELNLSSLELGDSALYFCASSPGTGHNEQFFGPGTRLTVL.

This rearrangement joins TRBV5-1 to TRBJ2-3; weak D call: TRBD2 (6 bases). Germline CDR1 SGHRS, CDR2 YFSETQ. This CDR3 has 15 amino acids. V gave up 5 bases and J gave up 0 bases, with 13 bases separating them. CDR3 in DNA: TGCGCCAGCAGATTTATTAGCGGAAGCACAGATACGCAGTATTTT. Translated: CASRFISGSTDTQYF.

This chain joins TRBV6-5 and TRBJ2-7; weak D call: TRBD1 (5 bases). This CDR3 contains 14 residues. Trimming removed 5 bases at V and 2 bases at J, with 13 bases between. Germline V gene sequence: CDR1 MNHEY, CDR2 SVGAGI. CDR3 DNA sequence: TGTGCCAGCAGTCCCAGGGAATCTACCTACGAGCAGTACTTC. Translated: CASSPRESTYEQYF.

The J gene is TRBJ2-1, the V gene TRBV5-1; D is undetermined. The CDR3 spans 14 residues. The V gene's germline CDR1 is SGHRS and CDR2 YFSETQ. Trimming took off 3 bases at V and 3 bases at J, with 10 bases between the two ends. Here the CDR3 reads CASSSISLYNEQFF. The CDR3 DNA follows: TGCGCCAGCAGCTCCATTTCACTCTACAATGAGCAGTTCTTC.

This sequence joins TRBV20-1 and TRBJ2-7, with unresolved D. Germline loops: CDR1 DFQATT, CDR2 SNEGSKA (reference sequence). The CDR3 is 10 amino acids. Deletions cut 4 bases from V and 5 bases from J, with 6 bases between. The CDR3 sequence: CSAMGNEQYF. The CDR3 coding sequence is TGCAGTGCTATGGGTAACGAGCAGTACTTC.